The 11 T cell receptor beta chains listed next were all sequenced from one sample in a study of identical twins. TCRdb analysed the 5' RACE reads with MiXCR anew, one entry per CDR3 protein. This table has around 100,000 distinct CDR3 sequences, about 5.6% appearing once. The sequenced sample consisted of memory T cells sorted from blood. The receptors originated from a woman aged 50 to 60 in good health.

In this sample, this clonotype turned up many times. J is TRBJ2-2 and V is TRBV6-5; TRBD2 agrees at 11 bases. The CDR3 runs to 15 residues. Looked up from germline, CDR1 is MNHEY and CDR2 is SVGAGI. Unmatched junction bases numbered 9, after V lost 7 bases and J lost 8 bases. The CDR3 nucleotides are TGTGCCAGCACCTACCGACTAGCGGGAAATGGGGAGCTGTTTTTT. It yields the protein CASTYRLAGNGELFF.

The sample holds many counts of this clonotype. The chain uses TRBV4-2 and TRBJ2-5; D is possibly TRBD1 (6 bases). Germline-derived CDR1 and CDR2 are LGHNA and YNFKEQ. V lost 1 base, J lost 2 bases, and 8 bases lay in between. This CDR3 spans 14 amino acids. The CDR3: CASSQGQAQETQYF. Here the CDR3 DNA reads TGTGCCAGCAGCCAAGGACAGGCACAAGAGACCCAGTACTTC.

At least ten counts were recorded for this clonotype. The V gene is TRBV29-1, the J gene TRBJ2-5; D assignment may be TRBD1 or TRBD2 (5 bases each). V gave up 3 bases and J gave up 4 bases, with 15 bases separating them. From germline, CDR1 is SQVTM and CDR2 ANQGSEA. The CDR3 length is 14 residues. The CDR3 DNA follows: TGCAGCGTTGATCTGGCACAGAGGGGAGAGACCCAGTACTTC. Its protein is CSVDLAQRGETQYF. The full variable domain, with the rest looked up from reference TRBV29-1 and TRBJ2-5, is SAVISQKPSRDICQRGTSLTIQCQVDSQVTMMFWYRQQPGQSLTLIATANQGSEATYESGFVIDKFPISRPNLTFSTLTVSNMSPEDSSIYLCSVDLAQRGETQYFGPGTRLLVL.

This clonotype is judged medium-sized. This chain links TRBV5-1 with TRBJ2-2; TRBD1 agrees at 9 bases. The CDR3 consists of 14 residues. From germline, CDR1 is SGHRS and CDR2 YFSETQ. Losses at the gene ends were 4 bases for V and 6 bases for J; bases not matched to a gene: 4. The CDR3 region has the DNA TGCGCCAGCAGCGAACAGGGGGCGTCCGGGGAGCTGTTTTTT. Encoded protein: CASSEQGASGELFF.

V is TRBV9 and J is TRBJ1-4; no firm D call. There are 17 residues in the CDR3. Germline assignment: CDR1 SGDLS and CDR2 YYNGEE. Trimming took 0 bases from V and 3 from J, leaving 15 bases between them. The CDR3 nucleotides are TGTGCCAGCAGCGTAGGGGCAGGCCGGGGAGCTAATGAAAAACTGTTTTTT. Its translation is CASSVGAGRGANEKLFF.

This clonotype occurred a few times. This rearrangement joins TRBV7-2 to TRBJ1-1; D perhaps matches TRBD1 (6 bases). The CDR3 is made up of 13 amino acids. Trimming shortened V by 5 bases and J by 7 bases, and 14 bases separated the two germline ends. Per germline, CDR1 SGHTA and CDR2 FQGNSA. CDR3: CASSITGQREAFF. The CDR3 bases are TGTGCCAGCAGCATCACAGGGCAGCGTGAAGCTTTCTTT.

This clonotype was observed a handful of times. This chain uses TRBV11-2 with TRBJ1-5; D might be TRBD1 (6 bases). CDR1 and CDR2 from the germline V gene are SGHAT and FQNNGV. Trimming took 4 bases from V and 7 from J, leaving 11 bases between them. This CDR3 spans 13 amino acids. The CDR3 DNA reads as TGTGCCAGCAGCTCTCAGGGGACGCAGCCCCAGCATTTT. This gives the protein CASSSQGTQPQHF.

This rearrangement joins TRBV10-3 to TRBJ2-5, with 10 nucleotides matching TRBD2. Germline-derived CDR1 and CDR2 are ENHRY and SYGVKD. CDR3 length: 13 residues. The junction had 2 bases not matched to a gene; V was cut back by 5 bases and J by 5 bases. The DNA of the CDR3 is TGTGCCATCAGTCCAGCGGGAGGGGAGACCCAGTACTTC. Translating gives CAISPAGGETQYF.

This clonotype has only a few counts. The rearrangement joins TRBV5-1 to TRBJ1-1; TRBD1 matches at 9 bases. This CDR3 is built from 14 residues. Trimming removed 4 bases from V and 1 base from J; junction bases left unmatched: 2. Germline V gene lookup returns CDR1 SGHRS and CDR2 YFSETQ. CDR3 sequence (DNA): TGCGCCAGCAGCGTGACAGGGGGGAACACTGAAGCTTTCTTT. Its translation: CASSVTGGNTEAFF.

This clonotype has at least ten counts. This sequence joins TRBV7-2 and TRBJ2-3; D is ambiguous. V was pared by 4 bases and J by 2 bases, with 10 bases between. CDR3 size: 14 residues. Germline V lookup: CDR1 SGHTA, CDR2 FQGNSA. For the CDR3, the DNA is TGTGCCAGCAGCTCCCCGGCCGACACAGATACGCAGTATTTT. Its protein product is CASSSPADTDTQYF.

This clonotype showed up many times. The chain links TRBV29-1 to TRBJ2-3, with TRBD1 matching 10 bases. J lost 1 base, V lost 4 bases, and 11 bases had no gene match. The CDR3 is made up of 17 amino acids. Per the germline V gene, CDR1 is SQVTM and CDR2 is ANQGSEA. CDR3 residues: CSVVPSAGQGGTDTQYF. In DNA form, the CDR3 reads TGCAGCGTTGTCCCTTCAGCAGGACAGGGGGGCACAGATACGCAGTATTTT.